The source of this T cell receptor (beta chain) is a study of shared clonotypes between healthy human individuals. At the level of the study: For every donor, three CD4 naive, three CD4 memory, two CD8 naive and one CD8 memory plates were used.

Adult donors, all healthy and HIV-negative, had no recent acute infections or vaccinations. TCRdb's copy holds only in-frame clones and misses some; the assay was immunoSEQ multiplex PCR. The profile covers about 92,000 clones, with 68% appearing a single time and roughly 52% taken by the ten largest. V dropped 3 bases and J dropped 3 bases, with 8 bases sitting between them. This CDR3 is built from 13 residues. Germline V CDR1 and CDR2: SEHNR, FQNEAQ (reference sequence). The chain employs TRBV7-9 and TRBJ1-1, with no clear D. This receptor was taken from a man under 40 in good health. Sequenced material: memory CD8+ T cells sorted from blood. Regarding subset: CD45RO+ cells pooled with CCR7-negative TemRA cells. The CDR3 here is CASSFLGDTEAFF. The CDR3 DNA sequence: TGTGCCAGCAGCTTTTTGGGCGACACTGAAGCTTTCTTT.